The sample holds one count of the clone carrying this T cell receptor beta chain. These data belong to a study of blood T cell repertoires in COVID-19. Libraries were prepared by immunoSEQ multiplex PCR; TCRdb keeps only in-frame clonotypes and omits some of them. The sample yields about 310,000 clones, roughly 87% seen once. The sample consisted of peripheral blood. The source of this sequence is a man aged 50-60 years with active or convalescent COVID-19.

The CDR3 reads CASSLRGAGGDTGELFF. The DNA of the CDR3 is TGTGCCAGCAGCTTACGAGGGGCAGGGGGCGACACCGGGGAGCTGTTTTTT. This sequence joins TRBV11-2 and TRBJ2-2; 8 bases are shared with TRBD1. CDR1 is SGHAT, CDR2 FQNNGV, per germline. V dropped 2 bases and J dropped 3; count of bases not matched to a gene: 8. The CDR3 contains 17 residues. Full variable domain (rest looked up from reference TRBV11-2 and TRBJ2-2): EAGVAQSPRYKIIEKRQSVAFWCNPISGHATLYWYQQILGQGPKLLIQFQNNGVVDDSQLPKDRFSAERLKGVDSTLKIQPAKLEDSAVYLCASSLRGAGGDTGELFFGEGSRLTVL.